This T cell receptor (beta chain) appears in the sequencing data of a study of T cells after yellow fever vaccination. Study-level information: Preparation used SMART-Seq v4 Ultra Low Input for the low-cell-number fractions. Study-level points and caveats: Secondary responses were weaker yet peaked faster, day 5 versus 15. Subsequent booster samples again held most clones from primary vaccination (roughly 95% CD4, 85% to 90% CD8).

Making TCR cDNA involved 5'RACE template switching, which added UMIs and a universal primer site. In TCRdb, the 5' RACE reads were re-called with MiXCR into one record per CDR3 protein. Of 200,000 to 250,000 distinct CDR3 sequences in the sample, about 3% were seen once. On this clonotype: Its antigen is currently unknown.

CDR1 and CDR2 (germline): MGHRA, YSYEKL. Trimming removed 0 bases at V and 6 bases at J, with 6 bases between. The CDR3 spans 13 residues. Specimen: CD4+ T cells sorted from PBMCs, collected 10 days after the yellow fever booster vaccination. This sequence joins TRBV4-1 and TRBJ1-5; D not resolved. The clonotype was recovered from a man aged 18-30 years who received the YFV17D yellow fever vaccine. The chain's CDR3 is CASSQEVRQPQHF. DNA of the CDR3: TGCGCCAGCAGCCAAGAAGTTCGTCAGCCCCAGCATTTT.